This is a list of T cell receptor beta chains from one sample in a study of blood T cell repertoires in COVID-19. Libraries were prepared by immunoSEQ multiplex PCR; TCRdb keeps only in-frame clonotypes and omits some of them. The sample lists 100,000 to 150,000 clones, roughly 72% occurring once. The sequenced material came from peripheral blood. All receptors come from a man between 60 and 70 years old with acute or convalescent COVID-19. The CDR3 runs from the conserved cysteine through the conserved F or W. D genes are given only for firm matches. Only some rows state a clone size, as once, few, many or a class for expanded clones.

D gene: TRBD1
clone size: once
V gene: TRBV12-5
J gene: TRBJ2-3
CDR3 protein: CASGSSGQSTDTQYF
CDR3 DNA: TGTGCTAGTGGTAGTTCGGGACAGAGCACAGATACGCAGTATTTT

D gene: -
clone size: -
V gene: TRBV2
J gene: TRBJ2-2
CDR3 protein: CASSFRRDTGELFF
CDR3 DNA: TGTGCCAGCAGTTTCCGACGGGACACCGGGGAGCTGTTTTTT

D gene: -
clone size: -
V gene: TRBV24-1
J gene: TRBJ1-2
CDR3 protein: CATSDSTNYGYTF
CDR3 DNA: TGTGCCACCAGTGATTCAACTAACTATGGCTACACCTTC

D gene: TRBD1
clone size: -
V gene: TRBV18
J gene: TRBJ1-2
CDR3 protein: CASSPDRGRFGYTF
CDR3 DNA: TGTGCCAGCTCACCCGACAGGGGGCGTTTCGGCTACACCTTC

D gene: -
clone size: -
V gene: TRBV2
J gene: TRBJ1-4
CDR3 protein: CASRTDPNEKLFF
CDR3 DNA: TGTGCCAGCAGGACAGACCCTAATGAAAAACTGTTTTTT

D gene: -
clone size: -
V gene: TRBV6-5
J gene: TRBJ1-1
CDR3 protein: CASSQVPEAFF
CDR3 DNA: TGTGCCAGCAGTCAGGTCCCTGAAGCTTTCTTT

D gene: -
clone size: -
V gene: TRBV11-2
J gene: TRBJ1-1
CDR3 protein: CASSLVNVRTQNTEAFF
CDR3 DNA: TGTGCCAGCAGCTTAGTTAATGTCCGGACACAGAACACTGAAGCCTTCTTT

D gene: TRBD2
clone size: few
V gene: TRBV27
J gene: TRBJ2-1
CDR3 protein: CASSPPSGSYNEQFF
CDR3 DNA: TGTGCCAGCAGTCCCCCCAGCGGGAGCTACAATGAGCAGTTCTTC

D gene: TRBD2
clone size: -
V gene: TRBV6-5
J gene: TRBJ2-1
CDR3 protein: CASYPGTSPFF
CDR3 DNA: TGTGCCAGTTATCCCGGGACTAGCCCGTTCTTC

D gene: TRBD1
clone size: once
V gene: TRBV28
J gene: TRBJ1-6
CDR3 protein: CASRAGTVNSPLHF
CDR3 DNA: TGTGCCAGCAGGGCCGGGACAGTAAATTCACCCCTCCACTTT

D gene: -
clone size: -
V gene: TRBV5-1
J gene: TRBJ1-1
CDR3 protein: CASSYEMNTEAFF
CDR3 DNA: TGCGCCAGCAGTTACGAGATGAACACTGAAGCTTTCTTT

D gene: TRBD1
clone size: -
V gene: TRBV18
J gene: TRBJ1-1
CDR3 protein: CASSSTGRTEAFF
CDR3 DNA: TGTGCCAGCTCGTCGACAGGGAGGACTGAAGCTTTCTTT

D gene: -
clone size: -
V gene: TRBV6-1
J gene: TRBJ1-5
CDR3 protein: CASSEASGQPQHF
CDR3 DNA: TGTGCCAGCAGTGAAGCGTCGGGTCAGCCCCAGCATTTT

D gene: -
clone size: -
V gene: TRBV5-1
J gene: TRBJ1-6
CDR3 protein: CASSRDGQRNSPLHF
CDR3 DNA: TGCGCCAGCAGCCGAGACGGACAGAGGAATTCACCCCTCCACTTT

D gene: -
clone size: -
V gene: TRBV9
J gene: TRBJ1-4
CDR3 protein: CASSQKTGRREKLFF
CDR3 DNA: TGTGCCAGCAGCCAGAAGACAGGAAGAAGGGAAAAACTGTTTTTT

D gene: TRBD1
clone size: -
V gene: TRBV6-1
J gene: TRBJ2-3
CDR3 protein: CASSELGQGTGNTQYF
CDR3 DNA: TGTGCCAGCAGTGAACTGGGACAGGGGACTGGGAATACGCAGTATTTT

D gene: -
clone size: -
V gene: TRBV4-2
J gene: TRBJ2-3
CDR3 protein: CASSQGLARTDTQYF
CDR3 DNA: TGTGCCAGCAGCCAAGGATTAGCGCGGACAGATACGCAGTATTTT

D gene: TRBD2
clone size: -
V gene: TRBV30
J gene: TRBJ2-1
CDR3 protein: CAWSADPYTSAEQFF
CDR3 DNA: TGTGCCTGGAGTGCGGACCCCTATACTAGCGCCGAGCAGTTCTTC

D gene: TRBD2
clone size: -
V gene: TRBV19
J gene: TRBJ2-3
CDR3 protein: CASSMEVTSGTDTQYF
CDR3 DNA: TGTGCCAGTAGTATGGAGGTGACTAGCGGCACAGATACGCAGTATTTT

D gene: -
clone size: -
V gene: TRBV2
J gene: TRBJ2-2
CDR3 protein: CASIPARGGTGELFF
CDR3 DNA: TGTGCCAGCATACCAGCCAGGGGTGGTACCGGGGAGCTGTTTTTT

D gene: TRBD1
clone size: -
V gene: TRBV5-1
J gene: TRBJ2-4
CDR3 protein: CASSLGTGLKNIQYF
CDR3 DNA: TGCGCCAGCAGCTTAGGGACAGGCCTTAAAAACATTCAGTACTTC

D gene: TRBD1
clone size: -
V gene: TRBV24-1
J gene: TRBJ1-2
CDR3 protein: CATSDPRTGRGGYTF
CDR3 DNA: TGTGCCACCAGTGATCCCAGGACAGGGCGAGGGGGCTACACCTTC

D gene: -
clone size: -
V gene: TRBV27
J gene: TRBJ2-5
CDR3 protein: CASSLEGVQETQYF
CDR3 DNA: TGTGCCAGCAGTTTAGAAGGGGTTCAAGAGACCCAGTACTTC

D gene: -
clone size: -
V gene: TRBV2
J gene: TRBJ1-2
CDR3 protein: CASQRESYGYTF
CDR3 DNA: TGTGCCAGCCAAAGGGAGAGCTATGGCTACACCTTC

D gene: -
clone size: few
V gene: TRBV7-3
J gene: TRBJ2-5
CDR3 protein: CASGLEDGETQYF
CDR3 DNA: TGTGCCAGCGGCCTAGAGGATGGAGAGACCCAGTACTTC

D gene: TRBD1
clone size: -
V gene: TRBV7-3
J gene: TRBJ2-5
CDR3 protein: CASSAGQGETQYF
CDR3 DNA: TGTGCCAGCAGCGCCGGACAGGGAGAGACCCAGTACTTC

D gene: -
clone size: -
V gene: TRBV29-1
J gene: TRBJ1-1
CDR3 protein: CSVRQVNTEAFF
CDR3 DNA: TGCAGCGTACGACAGGTGAACACTGAAGCTTTCTTT

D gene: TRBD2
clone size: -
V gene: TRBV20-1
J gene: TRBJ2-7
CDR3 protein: CSASELAGGDPHEQYF
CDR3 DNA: TGCAGTGCTAGTGAGCTAGCGGGAGGGGATCCCCACGAGCAGTACTTC

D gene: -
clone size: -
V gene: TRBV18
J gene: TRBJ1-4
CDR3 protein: CASSPGTGLNEKLFF
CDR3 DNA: TGTGCCAGCTCACCAGGAACAGGCCTGAATGAAAAACTGTTTTTT

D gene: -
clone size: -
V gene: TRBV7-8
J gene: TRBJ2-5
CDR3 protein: CASSLMPGSGDKQETQYF
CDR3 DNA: TGTGCCAGCAGCTTAATGCCGGGGTCGGGGGATAAACAAGAGACCCAGTACTTC

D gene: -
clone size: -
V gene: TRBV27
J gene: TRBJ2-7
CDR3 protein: CASSPAGYSYEQYF
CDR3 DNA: TGTGCCAGCAGTCCGGCAGGGTATTCCTACGAGCAGTACTTC

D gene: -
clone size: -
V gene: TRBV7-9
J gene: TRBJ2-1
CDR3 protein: CASSLERQSSYNEQFF
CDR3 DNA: TGTGCCAGCAGCTTAGAGAGACAAAGCTCCTACAATGAGCAGTTCTTC

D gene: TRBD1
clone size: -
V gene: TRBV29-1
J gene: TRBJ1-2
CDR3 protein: CSVRGTGLDGYTF
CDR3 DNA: TGCAGCGTGAGGGGGACAGGGTTGGATGGCTACACCTTC

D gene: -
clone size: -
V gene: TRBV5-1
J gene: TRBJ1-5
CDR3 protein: CASSLDTNSNQPQHF
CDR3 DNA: TGCGCCAGCAGCTTGGACACCAATAGCAATCAGCCCCAGCATTTT

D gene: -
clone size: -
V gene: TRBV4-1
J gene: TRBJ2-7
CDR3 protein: CASSQEPVGTYEQYF
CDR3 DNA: TGCGCCAGCAGCCAAGAGCCTGTCGGTACCTACGAGCAGTACTTC

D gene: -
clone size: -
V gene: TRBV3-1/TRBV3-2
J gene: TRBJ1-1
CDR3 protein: CASSQGYAEAFF
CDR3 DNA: TGTGCCAGCAGCCAAGGCTACGCTGAAGCTTTCTTT

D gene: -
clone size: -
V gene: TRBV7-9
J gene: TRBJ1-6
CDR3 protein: CASSFGSGDNSPLHF
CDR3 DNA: TGTGCCAGCAGCTTTGGCTCGGGTGATAATTCACCCCTCCACTTT

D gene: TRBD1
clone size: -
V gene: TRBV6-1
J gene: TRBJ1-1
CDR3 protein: CASSHTGGYAEAFF
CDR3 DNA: TGTGCCAGCAGCCATACAGGGGGCTACGCTGAAGCTTTCTTT

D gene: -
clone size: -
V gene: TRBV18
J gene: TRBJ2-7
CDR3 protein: CASSPPGLGSEQYF
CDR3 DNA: TGTGCCAGCTCACCACCGGGACTGGGGTCGGAGCAGTACTTC

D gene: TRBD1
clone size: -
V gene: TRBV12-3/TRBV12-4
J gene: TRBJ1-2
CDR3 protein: CASNSQGRYGYTF
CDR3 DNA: TGTGCCAGCAACTCACAGGGGCGATATGGCTACACCTTC

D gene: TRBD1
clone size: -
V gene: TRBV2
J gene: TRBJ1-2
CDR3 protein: CASSVTGGDGYTF
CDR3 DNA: TGTGCCAGCAGCGTAACAGGGGGCGATGGCTACACCTTC

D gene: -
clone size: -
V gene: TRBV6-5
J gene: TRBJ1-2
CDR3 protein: CASSNDRSLLYGYTF
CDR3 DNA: TGTGCCAGCAGTAACGACAGGTCCCTACTCTATGGCTACACCTTC

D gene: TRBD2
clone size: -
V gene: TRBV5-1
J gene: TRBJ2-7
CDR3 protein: CASSLDPAGGIYEQYF
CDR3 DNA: TGCGCCAGCAGCTTGGATCCAGCGGGAGGGATCTACGAGCAGTACTTC

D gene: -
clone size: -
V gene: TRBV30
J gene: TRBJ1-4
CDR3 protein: CAWSAWASSAEKLFF
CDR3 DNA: TGTGCCTGGAGTGCCTGGGCGTCATCTGCTGAAAAACTGTTTTTT

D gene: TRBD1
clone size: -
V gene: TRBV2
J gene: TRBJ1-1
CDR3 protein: CASTIRQGGNTEAFF
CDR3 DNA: TGTGCCAGCACCATCCGACAGGGTGGAAACACTGAAGCTTTCTTT

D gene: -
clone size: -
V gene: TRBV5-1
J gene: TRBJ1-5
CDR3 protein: CASSFAGNQPQHF
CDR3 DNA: TGCGCCAGCAGCTTTGCAGGTAATCAGCCCCAGCATTTT